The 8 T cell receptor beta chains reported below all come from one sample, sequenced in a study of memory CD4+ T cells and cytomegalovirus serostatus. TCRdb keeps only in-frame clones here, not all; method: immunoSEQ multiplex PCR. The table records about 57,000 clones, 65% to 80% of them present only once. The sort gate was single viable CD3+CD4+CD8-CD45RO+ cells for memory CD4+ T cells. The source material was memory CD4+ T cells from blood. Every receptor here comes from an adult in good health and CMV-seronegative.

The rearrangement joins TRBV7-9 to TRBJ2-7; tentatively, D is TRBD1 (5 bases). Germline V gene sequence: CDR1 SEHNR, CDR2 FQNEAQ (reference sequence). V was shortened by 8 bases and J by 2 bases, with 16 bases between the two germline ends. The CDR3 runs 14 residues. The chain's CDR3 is CASGSDSPPYEQYF. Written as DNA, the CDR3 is TGTGCCAGCGGATCCGACAGCCCGCCCTACGAGCAGTACTTC.

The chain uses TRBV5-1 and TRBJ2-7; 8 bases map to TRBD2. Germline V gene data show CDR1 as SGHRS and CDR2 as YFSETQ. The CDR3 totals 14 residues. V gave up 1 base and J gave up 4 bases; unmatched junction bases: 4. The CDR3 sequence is CASSLLASGYEQYF. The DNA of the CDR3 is TGCGCCAGCAGCTTGCTGGCTAGCGGGTACGAGCAGTACTTC. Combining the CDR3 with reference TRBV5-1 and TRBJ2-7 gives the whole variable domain KAGVTQTPRYLIKTRGQQVTLSCSPISGHRSVSWYQQTPGQGLQFLFEYFSETQRNKGNFPGRFSGRQFSNSRSEMNVSTLELGDSALYLCASSLLASGYEQYFGPGTRLTVT.

The CDR3 nucleotides are TGTGCCAGCTCACCCTCTCCCTCCGGGAGCTACGAGCAGTACTTC. Translation gives CASSPSPSGSYEQYF. V gene TRBV18 combines with J gene TRBJ2-7, with D perhaps TRBD2 (6 bases). Germline CDR1 and CDR2: KGHSH and LQKENI. The V and J ends lost 3 bases and 3 bases respectively, with 15 bases between them. The CDR3 contains 15 residues.

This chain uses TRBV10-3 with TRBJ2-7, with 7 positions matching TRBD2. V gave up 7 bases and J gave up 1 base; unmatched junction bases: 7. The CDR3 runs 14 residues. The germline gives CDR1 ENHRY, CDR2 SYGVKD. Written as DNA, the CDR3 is TGTGCCATCAAGGCGACTAGCTTATCCTACGAGCAGTACTTC. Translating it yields CAIKATSLSYEQYF.

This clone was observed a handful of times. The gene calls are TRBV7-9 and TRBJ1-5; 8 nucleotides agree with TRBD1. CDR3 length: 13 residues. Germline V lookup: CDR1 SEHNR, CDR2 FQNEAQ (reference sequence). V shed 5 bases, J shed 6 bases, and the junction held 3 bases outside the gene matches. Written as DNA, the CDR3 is TGTGCCAGCAGCCAACAGGGGGGTCAGCCCCAGCATTTT. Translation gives CASSQQGGQPQHF.

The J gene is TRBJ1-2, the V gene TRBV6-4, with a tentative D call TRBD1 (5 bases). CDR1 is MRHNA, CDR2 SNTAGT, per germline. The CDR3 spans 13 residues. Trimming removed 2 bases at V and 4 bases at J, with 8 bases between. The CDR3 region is CASSDPTGYGYTF. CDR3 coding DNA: TGTGCCAGCAGTGACCCTACAGGCTATGGCTACACCTTC.

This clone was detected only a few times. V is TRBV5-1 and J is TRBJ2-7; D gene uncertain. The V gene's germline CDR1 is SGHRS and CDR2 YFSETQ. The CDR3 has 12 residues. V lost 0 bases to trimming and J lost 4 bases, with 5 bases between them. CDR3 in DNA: TGCGCCAGCAGCTTGGGCGAATACGAGCAGTACTTC. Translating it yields CASSLGEYEQYF.

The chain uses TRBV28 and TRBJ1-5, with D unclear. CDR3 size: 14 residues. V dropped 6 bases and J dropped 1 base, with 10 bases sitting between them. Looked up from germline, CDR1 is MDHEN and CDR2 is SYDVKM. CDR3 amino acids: CASRRGPSNQPQHF. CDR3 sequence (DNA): TGTGCCAGCAGACGTGGTCCCAGCAATCAGCCCCAGCATTTT. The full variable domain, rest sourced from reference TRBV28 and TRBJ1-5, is DVKVTQSSRYLVKRTGEKVFLECVQDMDHENMFWYRQDPGLGLRLIYFSYDVKMKEKGDIPEGYSVSREKKERFSLILESASTNQTSMYLCASRRGPSNQPQHFGDGTRLSIL.